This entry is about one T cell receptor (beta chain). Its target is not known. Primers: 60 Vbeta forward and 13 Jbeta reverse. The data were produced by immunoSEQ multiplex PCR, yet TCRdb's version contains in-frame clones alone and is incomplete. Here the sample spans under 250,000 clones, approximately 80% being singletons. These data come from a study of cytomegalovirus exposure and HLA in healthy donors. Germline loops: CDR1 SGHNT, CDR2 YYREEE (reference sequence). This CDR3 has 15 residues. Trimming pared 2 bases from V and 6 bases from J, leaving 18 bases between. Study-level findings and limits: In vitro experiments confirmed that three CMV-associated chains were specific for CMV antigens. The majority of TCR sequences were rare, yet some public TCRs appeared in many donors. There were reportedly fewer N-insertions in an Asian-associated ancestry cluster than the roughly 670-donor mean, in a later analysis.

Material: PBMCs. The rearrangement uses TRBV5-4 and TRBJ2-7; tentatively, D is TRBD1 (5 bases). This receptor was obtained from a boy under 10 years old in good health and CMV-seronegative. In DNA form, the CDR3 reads TGTGCCAGCAGCTTTAAGGTGGGGCAACTTACCGAGCAGTACTTC. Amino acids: CASSFKVGQLTEQYF.